This passage covers 29 T cell receptor beta chains from one sample sequenced in a study of early T cells in non-severe SARS-CoV-2 infection. TCRdb itself ran the 5' RACE reads through MiXCR, one entry per CDR3 protein. This repertoire shows some 40,000 distinct CDR3 sequences, about 5% found once; its top ten account for around 16%. The sequenced material came from whole blood. The receptors come from an adult who was a healthcare worker with PCR-confirmed SARS-CoV-2 infection or an uninfected control (not recorded which).

This clonotype was detected ten times or more. The gene calls are TRBV4-1 and TRBJ2-3; TRBD2 matches 13 bases. V lost 0 bases and J lost 8; bases outside the gene matches: 8. The germline V gene has CDR1 MGHRA and CDR2 YSYEKL. This CDR3 is 17 amino acids long. CDR3 nucleotides: TGCGCCAGCAGCCAAGAGAGAGTACTAGCGGGGGGGCGTACGCAGTATTTT. Translated, it gives CASSQERVLAGGRTQYF.

At least ten counts were recorded for this clonotype. The gene calls are TRBV5-1 and TRBJ1-2; D possibly corresponds to TRBD1 (5 bases). CDR3 length equals 13 residues. The V gene's germline CDR1 is SGHRS and CDR2 YFSETQ. Trimming removed 1 base at V and 6 bases at J, with 10 bases between. CDR3 in DNA: TGCGCCAGCAGCTTGAGTCTAGGGGATGGCTACACCTTC. It yields the protein CASSLSLGDGYTF.

Ten or more counts support this clonotype. V usage is TRBV7-9 and J usage is TRBJ1-1, with no clear D. Trimming removed 6 bases from V and 11 bases from J, with 16 bases in between. CDR3 length equals 12 residues. Germline V gives CDR1 SEHNR, CDR2 FQNEAQ (reference sequence). CDR3 protein: CASSLIEVEAFF. In DNA form, the CDR3 reads TGTGCCAGCAGTCTTATTGAGGTCGAGGCTTTCTTT.

Ten or more counts support this clonotype. This chain uses TRBV19 with TRBJ1-5, with a weak D call TRBD1 (5 bases). The germline V and J ends were trimmed by 6 bases and 6 bases, with 18 bases remaining between them. CDR3 length: 15 amino acids. CDR1 is LNHDA, CDR2 SQIVND, per germline (reference sequence). CDR3 DNA sequence: TGTGCCAGTAGACTTGACTGGGGAGACAGTCAGCCCCAGCATTTT. Amino acids: CASRLDWGDSQPQHF.

This clonotype was recorded at least ten times. This chain connects TRBV20-1 to TRBJ2-3, with a possible D match to TRBD1 (5 bases). This CDR3 comprises 16 residues. CDR1 is DFQATT, CDR2 SNEGSKA, per germline (reference sequence). The V end was cut by 6 bases, the J end by 2 bases, with 21 bases between. DNA for the CDR3: TGCAGTGCCCAAGGTAGCACAGGAAAACACACAGATACGCAGTATTTT. It encodes CSAQGSTGKHTDTQYF.

This clonotype was counted at least ten times. The chain is built from TRBV27 and TRBJ2-7, with a possible D match to TRBD2 (5 bases). The V end was cut by 5 bases, the J end by 1 base, with 9 bases between. The CDR3 runs 13 residues. Germline V gene sequence: CDR1 MNHEY, CDR2 SMNVEV (reference sequence). CDR3 sequence reads: CASSPGVSYEQYF. In nucleotides, the CDR3 is TGTGCCAGCAGTCCCGGGGTATCCTACGAGCAGTACTTC.

This clonotype was observed many times. This sequence joins TRBV29-1 and TRBJ2-3, with no clear D. Germline V gene data show CDR1 as SQVTM and CDR2 as ANQGSEA. Deletions cut 1 base from V and 0 bases from J, with 5 bases between. This CDR3 region has 13 residues. The CDR3 DNA reads TGCAGCGTTGAAGCGAGTAGCACAGATACGCAGTATTTT. Translation: CSVEASSTDTQYF.

This sequence joins TRBV11-2 and TRBJ2-5, with TRBD2 identical over 7 bases. V shed 3 bases and J 4 bases; nucleotides not matched to a gene: 8. Germline V CDR1 and CDR2: SGHAT, FQNNGV. This CDR3 is built from 15 residues. The CDR3 region is CASSFQAGSGETQYF. The CDR3 DNA is TGTGCCAGCAGCTTTCAAGCGGGATCGGGAGAGACCCAGTACTTC.

This clonotype has at least ten counts. The chain carries TRBV18 and TRBJ2-1, with 11 bases fitting TRBD1. Germline CDR1 and CDR2: KGHSH and LQKENI. V shed 8 bases and J 1 base; nucleotides not matched to a gene: 4. The CDR3 totals 15 residues. The CDR3: CASARDRGSYNEQFF. The CDR3 nucleotides are TGTGCCAGCGCGAGGGACAGGGGGTCCTACAATGAGCAGTTCTTC.

To note about this clonotype: A read error may explain this, as a much larger clone is one base away. The chain joins TRBV7-6 to TRBJ1-2; D is possibly TRBD1 (6 bases). CDR1 is SGHVS, CDR2 FNYEAQ, per germline. CDR3 length: 13 amino acids. CDR3 residues: CVSSLDRNYGYTF. The CDR3, as DNA: TGTGTCAGCAGCTTAGACAGGAACTATGGCTACACCTTC.

The chain recombines TRBV29-1 with TRBJ2-4; a weak D match, TRBD1 (5 bases). Germline-derived CDR1 and CDR2 are SQVTM and ANQGSEA. Trimming stripped 4 bases from V and 1 base from J, with 11 bases between. This CDR3 contains 14 residues. In DNA form, the CDR3 reads TGCAGCGTTGTAGGGGAAGGGGCCAAAAACATTCAGTACTTC. This sequence encodes CSVVGEGAKNIQYF.

This clonotype has ten or more counts. The gene calls are TRBV7-8 and TRBJ2-3; 10 positions match TRBD2. There are 16 residues in the CDR3. CDR1 and CDR2 (germline): SGHVS, FQNEAQ. Germline trimming cut 5 bases from V and 2 bases from J; bases unmatched to any gene: 7. CDR3 in DNA: TGTGCCAGCAGCCACCGGACTAGCGGTAACACAGATACGCAGTATTTT. Protein: CASSHRTSGNTDTQYF. The variable domain in full, completed from reference TRBV7-8 and TRBJ2-3, reads GAGVSQSPRYKVAKRGQDVALRCDPISGHVSLFWYQQALGQGPEFLTYFQNEAQLDKSGLPSDRFFAERPEGSVSTLKIQRTQQEDSAVYLCASSHRTSGNTDTQYFGPGTRLTVL.

This clonotype was found many times. The chain uses TRBV5-6 and TRBJ2-3, with TRBD1 matching 9 bases. The ends lost 5 bases at V and 7 bases at J; junction bases unmatched: 20. Germline V lookup: CDR1 SGHDT, CDR2 YYEEEE. The CDR3 runs 18 residues. This chain's CDR3 is CASSFQATQGTGTYTQYF. The CDR3 bases are TGTGCCAGCAGTTTTCAGGCTACCCAGGGGACAGGGACATATACGCAGTATTTT.

This clonotype was observed a few times. V usage is TRBV7-6 and J usage is TRBJ2-3; no firm D call. CDR1 and CDR2 from the germline V gene are SGHVS and FNYEAQ. There are 12 residues in the CDR3. The germline V and J ends were trimmed by 2 bases and 1 base, with 1 base remaining between them. The CDR3 is CASSLRTDTQYF. In nucleotides, the CDR3 is TGTGCCAGCAGCTTACGCACAGATACGCAGTATTTT.

This clonotype was observed at least ten times. This chain uses TRBV12-3 or TRBV12-4 with TRBJ1-5; the match to TRBD1 covers 8 bases. V gave up 2 bases and J gave up 2 bases; unmatched junction bases: 8. The CDR3 runs 17 residues. The DNA for the CDR3 is TGTGCCAGCAGTTTAATGTCAGGGGGCAAAGGCAATCAGCCCCAGCATTTT. Protein product: CASSLMSGGKGNQPQHF.

The sample holds a few counts of this clonotype. The rearrangement uses TRBV19 and TRBJ1-4; D may be TRBD1 (5 bases). V gave up 3 bases and J gave up 13 bases, with 9 bases separating them. The V gene's germline CDR1 is LNHDA and CDR2 SQIVND (reference sequence). This CDR3 has 11 amino acids. In nucleotides, the CDR3 is TGTGCCAGTAGTATCGCGGGGCGACTGTTTTTT. This sequence encodes CASSIAGRLFF.

This clonotype occurred many times. The chain couples TRBV5-5 to TRBJ2-5, with D possibly being TRBD2 (5 bases). Looked up from germline, CDR1 is SGHKS and CDR2 is YYEKEE (reference sequence). The CDR3 runs 13 residues. The germline V and J ends were trimmed by 6 bases and 5 bases, with 14 bases remaining between them. The CDR3 region has the DNA TGTGCCAGCACCCCCGGGGTGGGGGAGACCCAGTACTTC. Its translation is CASTPGVGETQYF.

At least ten counts were recorded for this clonotype. CDR3 nucleotide sequence: TGTGCCAGCGGTGACAGGGGGCTTGTAGCTTTCTTT. This codes for CASGDRGLVAFF. The chain carries TRBV6-2 or TRBV6-3 and TRBJ1-1, with 10 nucleotides matching TRBD1. Unmatched junction bases numbered 7, after V lost 8 bases and J lost 10 bases. Germline V gene sequence: CDR1 MNHEY, CDR2 SVGEGT. The CDR3 length is 12 residues.

This clonotype was seen repeatedly, ten times or more. The chain has TRBV14 and TRBJ2-7; no definite D call. With 3 bases removed from V and 7 bases from J, the gap between germline ends came to 10 bases. CDR3 length: 12 residues. Per the germline V gene, CDR1 is SGHDN and CDR2 is FVKESK. The CDR3 coding sequence is TGTGCCAGCAGCCACCGTCGTGGAGAGCAGTACTTC. It translates to CASSHRRGEQYF.

The chain recombines TRBV5-4 with TRBJ1-4, with D perhaps TRBD1 (5 bases). V lost 4 bases and J lost 8, with 18 bases in between. The CDR3 sequence is 15 residues long. Germline-derived CDR1 and CDR2 are SGHNT and YYREEE (reference sequence). CDR3 bases: TGTGCCAGCAGCCCCGGGGGGGGAGATCGGGAAAAACTGTTTTTT. Its translation: CASSPGGGDREKLFF.

This clonotype was counted many times. The rearrangement uses TRBV18 and TRBJ1-4; no clear D. With 3 bases removed from V and 6 bases from J, the gap between germline ends came to 8 bases. The CDR3 extends over 13 amino acids. CDR1 is KGHSH and CDR2 is LQKENI in the germline V gene. The CDR3 loop reads CASSPTRHEKLFF. The CDR3 coding sequence is TGTGCCAGCTCACCGACAAGGCATGAAAAACTGTTTTTT.

V and J are TRBV7-3 and TRBJ1-6, with D perhaps TRBD1 (5 bases). The V gene's germline CDR1 is SGHTA and CDR2 FQGTGA. The CDR3 covers 14 residues. The V end was cut by 5 bases, the J end by 6 bases, with 11 bases between. In DNA form, the CDR3 reads TGTGCCAGCAGCCTACCCGGGGGTAATTCACCCCTCCACTTT. It specifies CASSLPGGNSPLHF.

This clonotype was seen many times. The rearrangement links TRBV5-6 to TRBJ2-7; D is perhaps TRBD1 (7 bases). The CDR3 consists of 13 residues. The V end was cut by 2 bases, the J end by 5 bases, with 11 bases between. From germline, CDR1 is SGHDT and CDR2 YYEEEE. The chain's CDR3 is CASSFGGGNEQYF. CDR3 nucleotides: TGTGCCAGCAGCTTTGGAGGGGGCAACGAGCAGTACTTC.

The table lists this clonotype with many counts. The J gene is TRBJ2-6, the V gene TRBV6-5; TRBD2 agrees at 8 bases. The V and J ends lost 7 bases and 0 bases, in that order; junction bases with no gene match: 8. CDR1 MNHEY and CDR2 SVGAGI come from the germline V gene. This CDR3 contains 17 residues. The CDR3 reads CASTRGGVTSGANVLTF. CDR3 sequence (DNA): TGTGCCAGCACCCGGGGGGGGGTGACCTCTGGGGCCAACGTCCTGACTTTC.

This clonotype appeared many times. This chain joins TRBV20-1 and TRBJ2-7; the D gene is possibly TRBD2 (6 bases). The CDR3 has 11 residues. Trimming pared 3 bases from V and 3 bases from J, leaving 6 bases between. CDR1 DFQATT and CDR2 SNEGSKA come from the germline V gene (reference sequence). As DNA, the CDR3 is TGCAGTGCTAGGGGGGGCTACGAGCAGTACTTC. It yields the protein CSARGGYEQYF.

This clonotype was picked up many times. The V gene is TRBV6-5, the J gene TRBJ1-6; D is possibly TRBD1 (5 bases). V was pared by 8 bases and J by 7 bases, with 12 bases between. CDR3 length: 13 amino acids. Germline CDR1 is MNHEY and CDR2 is SVGAGI. The CDR3 DNA is TGTGCCAGCCGGACAACCGACAATTCACCCCTCCACTTT. This translates into CASRTTDNSPLHF.

This clonotype was observed many times. The CDR3 loop reads CAWAFQLSSAYGYTF. The CDR3 region has the DNA TGTGCCTGGGCGTTTCAACTGAGTTCCGCTTATGGCTACACCTTC. The genes are TRBV30 and TRBJ1-2; no clear D gene. Germline V lookup: CDR1 GTSNPN, CDR2 SVGIG (reference sequence). CDR3 length: 15 residues. V lost 5 bases and J lost 5, with 21 bases in between. Drawing the rest from reference TRBV30 and TRBJ1-2, the complete variable domain is SQTIHQWPATLVQPVGSPLSLECTVEGTSNPNLYWYRQAAGRGLQLLFYSVGIGQISSEVPQNLSASRPQDRQFILSSKKLLLSDSGFYLCAWAFQLSSAYGYTFGSGTRLTVV.

This clonotype was observed at least ten times. V usage is TRBV6-6 and J usage is TRBJ1-1, with a possible D match to TRBD1 (5 bases). CDR1 is MNHNY and CDR2 is SVGAGI in the germline V gene (reference sequence). The CDR3 totals 13 residues. Trimming pared 5 bases from V and 4 bases from J, leaving 11 bases between. The CDR3 DNA reads TGTGCCAGCAGTGTTACGGGGGGCACTGAAGCTTTCTTT. Translating it yields CASSVTGGTEAFF.

The chain employs TRBV18 and TRBJ1-1; no firm D call. V was shortened by 3 bases and J by 1 base, with 9 bases between the two germline ends. Germline V gene data show CDR1 as KGHSH and CDR2 as LQKENI. The CDR3 length is 14 residues. The CDR3 is CASSPAAENTEAFF. CDR3 DNA sequence: TGTGCCAGCTCACCGGCAGCTGAGAACACTGAAGCTTTCTTT.